The 29 T cell receptor beta chains below all came from one sample that was sequenced in a study of tissue T cells after allogeneic stem cell transplantation. Only in-frame clones appear in the TCRdb table, and some are missing; sequencing was by immunoSEQ multiplex PCR. This table has 45,000 to 50,000 clones, roughly 73% appearing once. The sequenced material came from sorted cells pooled from one or two spleens. The origin of the receptors is a pool of C57BL/6 mice in good health.

In the case of this clone: The genes are named according to mouse. The CDR3 end lies 1 residue beyond the end of the read and is filled in from the germline J gene. The chain has TRBV31 and TRBJ2-4; 9 bases are shared with TRBD2. The CDR3 covers 15 residues. The germline gives CDR1 GKSSPN, CDR2 SITVG. With V trimmed by 0 bases and J by 0 bases, 1 base remained unmatched. CDR3 in amino acids: CAWSLDWGSQNTLYF. CDR3 bases read: TGTGCCTGGAGTCTAGACTGGGGGAGTCAAAACACCTTGTAC. Full variable domain (remainder filled in from reference TRBV31 and TRBJ2-4): AQTIHQWPVAEIKAVGSPLSLGCTIKGKSSPNLYWYWQATGGTLQQLFYSITVGQVESVVQLNLSASRPKDDQFILSTEKLLLSHSGFYLCAWSLDWGSQNTLYFGAGTRLSVL.

This clone has just one count. These gene names are mouse names. The read is 1 residue too short to cover the CDR3 end, so that end is filled in from the germline J gene. V usage is TRBV12-1 and J usage is TRBJ1-1, with unresolved D. The germline CDR1 and CDR2 sequences are SGHSN and HYEKVE. With 0 bases removed from V and 10 bases from J, the gap between germline ends came to 8 bases. CDR3 size: 11 residues. The CDR3 region is CASSLEWVVFF. The CDR3 bases that were read are TGTGCCAGCTCTCTCGAATGGGTAGTCTTC.

A remark on this clone: Gene names refer to mouse genes. The CDR3 goes on 1 residue after the read ends, and that part is filled in from the germline J gene. V and J are TRBV31 and TRBJ2-5; the D gene could be TRBD1 or TRBD2 (5 bases each). The CDR3 runs to 14 residues. V lost 0 bases and J lost 0, with 7 bases in between. CDR1 GKSSPN and CDR2 SITVG come from the germline V gene. The CDR3 protein is CAWSLGDNQDTQYF. The part of the CDR3 DNA that was read is TGTGCCTGGAGTCTAGGGGACAACCAAGACACCCAGTAC. The full variable domain, in which reference TRBV31 and TRBJ2-5 provide the parts outside the CDR3, is AQTIHQWPVAEIKAVGSPLSLGCTIKGKSSPNLYWYWQATGGTLQQLFYSITVGQVESVVQLNLSASRPKDDQFILSTEKLLLSHSGFYLCAWSLGDNQDTQYFGPGTRLLVL.

To note about this clone: Gene names and germline refer to mouse. CDR3 DNA (partial): TGTGCCAGCGGTGATGCAGGGGCAAACACCGGGCAGCTCTAC. Encoded protein: CASGDAGANTGQLY. The full CDR3 protein is CASGDAGANTGQLYF. V is TRBV13-2 and J is TRBJ2-2; TRBD1 might be the D (6 bases). The read is 1 residue too short to cover the CDR3 end, so that end is filled in from the germline J gene. The CDR3 extends over 15 amino acids. The germline gives CDR1 NNHNN, CDR2 SYGAGS (reference sequence). V was shortened by 0 bases and J by 0 bases, with 6 bases between the two germline ends.

As for this clone: The gene names here belong to mouse. The read halts 1 residue ahead of the CDR3 end, with the missing end drawn from the germline J gene. The chain employs TRBV13-3 and TRBJ1-2; D unresolved. This CDR3 has 13 amino acids. Germline CDR1 NNHDY, CDR2 SYVADS. Trimming removed 3 bases at V and 0 bases at J, with 6 bases between. The part of the CDR3 DNA that was read is TGTGCCAGCAGTGCGGATGCAAACTCCGACTACACC. It encodes CASSADANSDYT. The CDR3 as a whole reads CASSADANSDYTF.

This clone was found once. The gene names given are mouse names. The read comes to an end 1 residue before the CDR3 does, leaving the germline J gene to fill in the end. This chain joins TRBV13-1 and TRBJ2-5; the match to TRBD1 covers 7 bases. CDR1 and CDR2 from the germline V gene are NSHNY and SYGAGN. The CDR3 is 13 amino acids. V was clipped by 5 bases and J by 4 bases; unmatched bases: 4. The DNA read from the CDR3 is TGTGCCAGCAGAATGGACAGGAAAGACACCCAGTAC. Protein product: CASRMDRKDTQY. The CDR3, in full, reads CASRMDRKDTQYF.

For this clone: These gene names are mouse names. The CDR3 loop reads CAWSLRNERLFF. CDR3 DNA, as far as it was read: TGTGCCTGGAGTCTCAGAAACGAAAGATTATTT. The chain couples TRBV31 to TRBJ1-4; D is unclear. Sequencing ends 1 residue short of the CDR3 end; the germline J gene provides the rest. The CDR3 totals 12 residues. Looked up from germline, CDR1 is GKSSPN and CDR2 is SITVG. V was cut by 0 bases and J by 5 bases, with 4 bases left in between.

The sample holds one count of this clone. Gene names denote mouse genes. The sequenced fragment ends 1 residue before the CDR3 boundary, so the rest is inferred from the germline J gene. The chain couples TRBV1 to TRBJ2-3; D is possibly TRBD1 or TRBD2 (5 bases each). CDR3 size: 15 residues. CDR1 is NSQYPW and CDR2 is LRSPGD in the germline V gene (reference sequence). The V end lost 3 bases, the J end lost 0 bases, and 10 bases lay between the germline ends. CDR3 residues: CTCSAYRDSAETLYF. The DNA read from the CDR3 is TGCACCTGCAGTGCTTACCGGGACAGTGCAGAAACGCTGTAT.

On this clone: The listed genes are named as in mouse. The covered CDR3 bases are TGTGCCAGCAGTCTTGACAGGGCCAACGAAAGATTATTT. This encodes CASSLDRANERLF. The complete CDR3 protein is CASSLDRANERLFF. The gene calls are TRBV26 and TRBJ1-4, with 7 nucleotides matching TRBD1. The read stops 1 residue short of the end of the CDR3; the missing end is completed from the germline J gene. CDR3 length equals 14 residues. The J segment lost 3 bases and the V segment lost 3 bases, leaving 1 base of the junction unmatched. Germline V gene lookup returns CDR1 KGHPV and CDR2 FQNQEV (reference sequence).

Remarks on this clone: The gene symbols are mouse symbols. The read is 1 residue too short to cover the CDR3 end, so that end is filled in from the germline J gene. This same CDR3 is encoded by further DNA sequences in the sample. The J gene is TRBJ2-1, the V gene TRBV3; D unclear. There are 13 residues in the CDR3. Germline V CDR1 and CDR2: SNHLY, FYNGKV (reference sequence). The V end was cut by 1 base, the J end by 3 bases, with 4 bases between. The CDR3 bases that were read are TGTGCCAGCAGCTTAGACATCTATGCTGAGCAGTTC. Residues: CASSLDIYAEQF. The whole CDR3 is CASSLDIYAEQFF.

In regard to this clone: All gene names here are mouse names. The part of the CDR3 DNA that was read is TGTGCCAGCAAGACTGGGGGAGAAGAAACGCTGTAT. This encodes CASKTGGEETLY. The entire CDR3 reads CASKTGGEETLYF. The genes are TRBV19 and TRBJ2-3, with TRBD2 matching over 9 bases. Read sequence stops 1 residue before the CDR3 end, and the germline J gene provides the missing end. There are 13 residues in the CDR3. The germline gives CDR1 FNHDT, CDR2 SITEND (reference sequence). J gave up 5 bases and V 6 bases, and 4 bases lay outside the gene matches.

About this clone: Gene names denote mouse genes. The read terminates 1 residue before the CDR3 end, so the remaining end is supplied by the germline J gene. The chain employs TRBV13-1 and TRBJ1-1; possibly TRBD1 for D (6 bases). V lost 0 bases and J 4 bases, leaving 10 bases between the germline ends. The germline gives CDR1 NSHNY, CDR2 SYGAGN. The CDR3 totals 14 residues. CDR3 sequence reads: CASSDAQGSTEVFF. CDR3 DNA, as far as it was read: TGTGCCAGCAGTGATGCGCAGGGGAGCACAGAAGTCTTC.

A few counts support this clone. Mouse names are used for the genes. CDR3 protein: CASSDTDWGDYEQYF. Partial CDR3 DNA: TGTGCCAGCAGTGACACGGACTGGGGGGACTATGAACAGTAC. The gene calls are TRBV13-3 and TRBJ2-7; 11 bases are shared with TRBD2. The read comes to an end 1 residue before the CDR3 does, leaving the germline J gene to fill in the end. Germline CDR1 reads NNHDY; CDR2 reads SYVADS. This CDR3 is 15 amino acids long. V shed 2 bases and J 3 bases; nucleotides not matched to a gene: 4.

About this clone itself: Gene names are the mouse ones. The CDR3 end is not reached by the read, which stops 1 residue before it; the germline J gene fills it in. The chain uses TRBV13-2 and TRBJ1-4; 8 bases agree with TRBD1. The CDR3 runs to 15 residues. Germline CDR1 reads NNHNN; CDR2 reads SYGAGS (reference sequence). The V and J ends lost 0 bases and 6 bases, in that order; junction bases with no gene match: 4. CDR3 bases read: TGTGCCAGCGGTGATGCCCAGGGGGCTGACGAAAGATTATTT. This encodes CASGDAQGADERLF. In full, the CDR3 reads CASGDAQGADERLFF.

On this clone itself: Mouse germline and gene names are used. The sequence runs out 1 residue before the end of the CDR3; the remainder is reconstructed from the germline J gene. Other DNA sequences in the same sample also yield this CDR3. The chain is built from TRBV3 and TRBJ2-7, with TRBD2 matching over 10 bases. CDR1 is SNHLY, CDR2 FYNGKV, per germline (reference sequence). Trimming at V came to 2 bases and at J to 5 bases, leaving 0 bases not matched to a gene. This CDR3 spans 13 amino acids. CDR3 protein: CASSLLGGHEQYF. The CDR3 DNA, read in part, is TGTGCCAGCAGCTTACTGGGGGGGCATGAACAGTAC.

This clone showed up just a few times. Germline and genes here are mouse. The CDR3 is cut off 1 residue early in the read; its end comes from the germline J gene. V is TRBV23 and J is TRBJ2-2. The CDR3 sequence is 13 residues long. CDR1 KGHTA and CDR2 FQNQQP come from the germline V gene. The part of the CDR3 DNA that was read is TGCTCCAGCAGTCAGGGGGACACCGGGCAGCTCTAC. Its protein product is CSSSQGDTGQLY. The CDR3 in full is CSSSQGDTGQLYF.

To note about this clone: Germline and genes: mouse. The read comes to an end 1 residue before the CDR3 does, leaving the germline J gene to fill in the end. V usage is TRBV13-3 and J usage is TRBJ1-3; D is undetermined. The CDR3 runs 13 residues. Germline assignment: CDR1 NNHDY and CDR2 SYVADS. V was clipped by 4 bases and J by 0 bases, with 5 bases between them. The chain's CDR3 is CASSHSSGNTLYF. Partial CDR3 DNA: TGTGCCAGCAGTCACAGTTCTGGAAATACGCTCTAT.

This clone occurred a few times. All gene names here are mouse names. Read coverage stops 1 residue before the CDR3 terminus; the germline J gene supplies the remainder. This chain uses TRBV13-1 with TRBJ2-7; D is possibly TRBD1 (6 bases). CDR1 NSHNY and CDR2 SYGAGN come from the germline V gene. Trimming took 2 bases from V and 3 from J, leaving 9 bases between them. The CDR3 length is 13 residues. CDR3 loop: CASSDNRDYEQYF. The sequenced CDR3 bases are TGTGCCAGCAGTGACAACAGGGACTATGAACAGTAC.

Worth noting for this clone: Gene names denote mouse genes. Read data end 1 residue before the CDR3 end; the end is taken from the germline J gene. The chain joins TRBV1 to TRBJ2-2, with a weak D call TRBD1 (6 bases). The length of the CDR3 is 16 residues. The germline V and J ends were trimmed by 4 bases and 0 bases, with 12 bases remaining between them. Per germline, CDR1 NSQYPW and CDR2 LRSPGD (reference sequence). CDR3: CTCSGPGQTNTGQLYF. The part of the CDR3 DNA that was read is TGCACCTGCAGTGGACCGGGACAAACAAACACCGGGCAGCTCTAC. The variable domain in full, with the rest retrieved from reference TRBV1 and TRBJ2-2, is VTLLEQNPRWRLVPRGQAVNLRCILKNSQYPWMSWYQQDLQKQLQWLFTLRSPGDKEVKSLPGADYLATRVTDTELRLQVANMSQGRTLYCTCSGPGQTNTGQLYFGEGSKLTVL.

About this clone: Gene and germline names: mouse. The CDR3 here is CASSCRGGACAETLYF. The covered CDR3 bases are TGTGCCAGCAGTTGTAGGGGGGGCGCGTGTGCAGAAACGCTGTAT. The chain uses TRBV22 and TRBJ2-3; no DNA check was done on the table's D call, TRBD2. The read ends 1 residue shy of where the CDR3 ends; the end is completed using the germline J gene. TRBV22 is annotated as a pseudogene. The CDR3 runs to 16 residues.

As regards this clone: The germline and genes are mouse ones. The read ends 1 residue early relative to the CDR3; the germline J gene fills the gap. V is TRBV13-3 and J is TRBJ2-1; no clear D gene. CDR1 is NNHDY, CDR2 SYVADS, per germline. The CDR3 length is 14 residues. Trimming removed 1 base at V and 1 base at J, with 6 bases between. CDR3 DNA (partial): TGTGCCAGCAGTGATCCGGGGAACTATGCTGAGCAGTTC. This encodes CASSDPGNYAEQF. The whole CDR3 protein reads CASSDPGNYAEQFF.

The sample holds one count of this clone. Gene labels here are mouse ones. The read ends 1 residue early relative to the CDR3; the germline J gene fills the gap. The chain joins TRBV13-2 to TRBJ2-4; possible D gene TRBD1, 6 bases. Trimming removed 4 bases at V and 4 bases at J, with 7 bases between. The CDR3 loop spans 12 amino acids. CDR1 NNHNN and CDR2 SYGAGS come from the germline V gene (reference sequence). CDR3 loop: CASGPGENTLYF. The part of the CDR3 DNA that was read is TGTGCCAGCGGTCCAGGGGAAAACACCTTGTAC.

A word on this clone: Genes and germline are mouse. The DNA ends 1 residue before the CDR3 does, and the rest of the CDR3 is filled in from the germline J gene. The chain carries TRBV13-1 and TRBJ1-3; no definite D call. CDR3 length: 14 amino acids. Germline lookup yields CDR1 NSHNY and CDR2 SYGAGN. The V gene lost 0 bases and the J gene lost 0 bases, with 4 bases spanning the gap. The DNA read from the CDR3 is TGTGCCAGCAGTGATGGGGGTTCTGGAAATACGCTCTAT. Protein product: CASSDGGSGNTLY. The whole CDR3 protein reads CASSDGGSGNTLYF.

On this clone itself: The gene symbols are mouse symbols. The read is 1 residue too short to cover the CDR3 end, so that end is filled in from the germline J gene. This rearrangement joins TRBV13-2 to TRBJ2-3; TRBD2 agrees at 7 bases. From germline, CDR1 is NNHNN and CDR2 SYGAGS (reference sequence). The CDR3 is 15 residues long. V gave up 2 bases and J gave up 3 bases; unmatched junction bases: 6. This CDR3 is CASGDPGGEAETLYF. Incomplete CDR3 DNA: TGTGCCAGCGGTGACCCTGGGGGAGAGGCAGAAACGCTGTAT.

Only a few counts were recorded for this clone. Gene names are the mouse ones. The read stops 1 residue short of the end of the CDR3; the missing end is completed from the germline J gene. Other DNA variants within this sample encode the same CDR3. The chain links TRBV5 to TRBJ2-7; D remains ambiguous. The V gene lost 0 bases and the J gene lost 7 bases, with 1 base spanning the gap. The germline V gene has CDR1 LGHNA and CDR2 YNLKQL (reference sequence). This CDR3 has 10 amino acids. The DNA read from the CDR3 is TGTGCCAGCAGCCAAGACGAACAGTAC. It codes for CASSQDEQY. The full CDR3 protein reads CASSQDEQYF.

A remark on this clone: Genes here carry mouse names. The read terminates 1 residue ahead of where the CDR3 ends, so the germline J gene completes it. The chain is built from TRBV20 and TRBJ2-5; the D gene is possibly TRBD1 (5 bases). CDR3 size: 13 residues. CDR1 and CDR2 from the germline V gene are GFQATS and STVNSAI. V gave up 0 bases and J gave up 4 bases, with 8 bases separating them. Partial CDR3 DNA: TGTGGTGCTAGGGATGAGGGGAAAGACACCCAGTAC. It yields the protein CGARDEGKDTQY. The whole CDR3 sequence is CGARDEGKDTQYF.

A note on this clone: Gene names refer to mouse genes. The read terminates 1 residue ahead of where the CDR3 ends, so the germline J gene completes it. The chain has TRBV13-2 and TRBJ2-2; 9 bases agree with TRBD2. Germline V gene sequence: CDR1 NNHNN, CDR2 SYGAGS (reference sequence). V trimming: 2 bases; J trimming: 0 bases; junction bases outside the gene matches: 2. The CDR3 runs to 16 residues. CDR3: CASGEGLGANTGQLYF. The CDR3 DNA, read in part, is TGTGCCAGCGGTGAGGGACTGGGAGCAAACACCGGGCAGCTCTAC.

Comments on this clone: Gene names denote mouse genes. The read finishes 1 residue shy of the CDR3 end, and the germline J gene is used to complete it. The gene calls are TRBV1 and TRBJ2-5; D is perhaps TRBD2 (7 bases). The ends were cut back, 6 bases at V and 6 bases at J, with 13 bases in the middle. This CDR3 is built from 13 residues. The germline V gene has CDR1 NSQYPW and CDR2 LRSPGD (reference sequence). CDR3 DNA, as far as it was read: TGCACCTGCAGCGGAGGGGGGCCCGACACCCAGTAC. It specifies CTCSGGGPDTQY. The whole CDR3 protein is CTCSGGGPDTQYF.

As regards this clone: Mouse gene names apply. Coverage ceases 1 residue before the CDR3 finishes, and the germline J gene fills in the end. The J gene is TRBJ2-3, the V gene TRBV13-2; D is perhaps TRBD2 (7 bases). The V gene lost 2 bases and the J gene lost 0 bases, with 13 bases spanning the gap. Per germline, CDR1 NNHNN and CDR2 SYGAGS (reference sequence). This CDR3 contains 16 residues. The CDR3 region is CASGEKLGASAETLYF. The CDR3 DNA, read in part, is TGTGCCAGCGGTGAGAAGCTGGGGGCTAGTGCAGAAACGCTGTAT.